The 9 T cell receptor beta chains presented below share a single source sample, sequenced in a study of T cells in narcolepsy. This table comes from immunoSEQ multiplex PCR, and its TCRdb copy is limited to in-frame clones, with some not included. The sample shows tens of thousands of clones, 75% to 90% of them seen only once. Sequencing was done on a sample of memory (CD45RA-) CD4+ T cells from blood. These receptors were taken from a human donor in good health.

The chain links TRBV6-1 to TRBJ2-7; no clear D gene. The CDR3 is 12 residues long. Germline CDR1 is MNHNS and CDR2 is SASEGT. Deletions cut 2 bases from V and 4 bases from J, with 6 bases between. CDR3 residues: CASSETSYEQYF. CDR3 in DNA: TGTGCCAGCAGTGAAACATCATACGAGCAGTACTTC.

The rearrangement links TRBV5-6 to TRBJ1-2, with 9 positions matching TRBD1. CDR3 length: 16 amino acids. The germline V gene encodes CDR1 SGHDT and CDR2 YYEEEE. The junction had 12 bases not matched to a gene; V was cut back by 5 bases and J by 4 bases. The CDR3 protein is CASRPNEGQGIYGYTF. The CDR3 DNA follows: TGTGCCAGCAGGCCCAACGAGGGACAGGGAATCTATGGCTACACCTTC.

The rearrangement joins TRBV28 to TRBJ2-2; D tentatively fits TRBD1 or TRBD2 (5 bases each). The CDR3 has 14 amino acids. With 4 bases removed from V and 4 bases from J, the gap between germline ends came to 10 bases. CDR1 and CDR2 from the germline V gene are MDHEN and SYDVKM. The CDR3 DNA reads TGTGCCAGCAGTTACGGGGCCCTCACCGGGGAGCTGTTTTTT. Its protein is CASSYGALTGELFF. Full variable domain (missing parts from reference TRBV28 and TRBJ2-2): DVKVTQSSRYLVKRTGEKVFLECVQDMDHENMFWYRQDPGLGLRLIYFSYDVKMKEKGDIPEGYSVSREKKERFSLILESASTNQTSMYLCASSYGALTGELFFGEGSRLTVL.

The chain carries TRBV12-5 and TRBJ1-2; no clear D. Between the trimmed V and J ends, which lost 0 bases and 3 bases, there was a span of 8 bases. Germline V gene sequence: CDR1 LGHNT, CDR2 FRNRAP. This CDR3 has 14 residues. For the CDR3, the DNA is TGTGCTAGTGGTTTGGTACGATTGGACTATGGCTACACCTTC. Encoded protein: CASGLVRLDYGYTF.

The V call is TRBV7-3, the J call TRBJ1-3; D gene ambiguous. V was shortened by 5 bases and J by 7 bases, with 9 bases between the two germline ends. Germline V gene sequence: CDR1 SGHTA, CDR2 FQGTGA. There are 12 residues in the CDR3. The CDR3 DNA reads as TGTGCCAGCAGCAAAGTCGAGAACACCATATATTTT. Translating gives CASSKVENTIYF.

The rearrangement joins TRBV30 to TRBJ1-1; D gene uncertain. In germline, CDR1 is GTSNPN, CDR2 SVGIG (reference sequence). Trimming pared 8 bases from V and 1 base from J, leaving 20 bases between. CDR3 length: 15 residues. The CDR3 region has the DNA TGTGCCGGGGAGCCGCTTAGGCCGAAGAACACTGAAGCTTTCTTT. As protein: CAGEPLRPKNTEAFF.

The chain employs TRBV6-5 and TRBJ1-5; TRBD1 agrees at 7 bases. The CDR3 spans 15 residues. With V trimmed by 5 bases and J by 4 bases, 8 bases remained unmatched. Germline loops: CDR1 MNHEY, CDR2 SVGAGI. CDR3 amino acids: CASSRIGGSNQPQHF. CDR3 nucleotides: TGTGCCAGCAGTCGGATAGGGGGCTCGAATCAGCCCCAGCATTTT.

The V call is TRBV7-9, the J call TRBJ1-6, with unresolved D. Trimming took off 1 base at V and 7 bases at J, with 8 bases between the two ends. CDR3 length equals 14 residues. From germline, CDR1 is SEHNR and CDR2 FQNEAQ (reference sequence). This CDR3 reads CASSLEAENSPLHF. The CDR3 nucleotides read TGTGCCAGCAGCTTAGAGGCAGAGAATTCACCCCTCCACTTT. The variable domain in full, with the rest retrieved from reference TRBV7-9 and TRBJ1-6, is DTGVSQNPRHKITKRGQNVTFRCDPISEHNRLYWYRQTLGQGPEFLTYFQNEAQLEKSRLLSDRFSAERPKGSFSTLEIQRTEQGDSAMYLCASSLEAENSPLHFGNGTRLTVT.

This chain connects TRBV16 to TRBJ1-2, with a weak D call TRBD1 (5 bases). Germline values: CDR1 KGHSY, CDR2 FQNENV. V was cut by 1 base and J by 6 bases, with 9 bases left in between. This CDR3 has 13 residues. The CDR3 region has the DNA TGTGCCAGCAGCCAATTGCAACAGGATGGCTACACCTTC. The encoded protein is CASSQLQQDGYTF.